Presented here are 10 T cell receptor beta chains from one specimen sequenced in a study of T cells in Graves' hyperthyroidism and ophthalmopathy. Amplified TCR beta CDR3 regions came from RNA transcripts. RT-PCR in the first round (using the HTBI primer set) targeted the TCR CDR3. TCRdb analysed the multiplex PCR reads with MiXCR anew, one entry per CDR3 protein. The table has around 620,000 distinct CDR3 sequences, about half seen once. Sequences were obtained from peripheral blood or thyroid tissue (not recorded which). The receptors were gathered from an adult woman with Graves' disease, either hyperthyroidism or ophthalmopathy (not recorded which).

This clonotype has a count of ten or more. The chain carries TRBV20-1 and TRBJ1-2; TRBD1 aligns across 8 bases. This CDR3 has 12 amino acids. J lost 4 bases, V lost 6 bases, and 4 bases had no gene match. Germline CDR1 is DFQATT and CDR2 is SNEGSKA (reference sequence). CDR3 DNA sequence: TGCAGTGCGGGGGACAGGATCTATGGCTACACCTTC. It codes for CSAGDRIYGYTF.

CDR3 bases: TGCAGCGTTGAGGGTGGGACAGGTCCAACCTACGAGCAGTACTTC. This encodes CSVEGGTGPTYEQYF. This chain joins TRBV29-1 and TRBJ2-7; 8 bases map to TRBD1. The CDR3 consists of 15 residues. CDR1 and CDR2 from the germline V gene are SQVTM and ANQGSEA. V was clipped by 3 bases and J by 2 bases; unmatched bases: 9.

The chain has TRBV2 and TRBJ1-2, with D hard to call. Germline V lookup: CDR1 SNHLY, CDR2 FYNNEI. There are 12 residues in the CDR3. The V and J ends lost 8 bases and 5 bases respectively, with 12 bases between them. CDR3 sequence: CASPPVGYGYTF. CDR3 sequence (DNA): TGTGCCAGCCCCCCCGTTGGGTATGGCTACACCTTC.

This clonotype was detected many times. The CDR3 coding sequence is TGTGCCAGCAGCTTTTCTCCACGCGCGGGCTACGAGCAGTACTTC. Its protein product is CASSFSPRAGYEQYF. This chain links TRBV5-6 with TRBJ2-7, with D possibly being TRBD2 (5 bases). Germline CDR1 reads SGHDT; CDR2 reads YYEEEE. V was clipped by 2 bases and J by 3 bases, with 15 bases between them. The CDR3 consists of 15 residues. Full variable domain (missing parts from reference TRBV5-6 and TRBJ2-7): DAGVTQSPTHLIKTRGQQVTLRCSPKSGHDTVSWYQQALGQGPQFIFQYYEEEERQRGNFPDRFSGHQFPNYSSELNVNALLLGDSALYLCASSFSPRAGYEQYFGPGTRLTVT.

This clonotype was found many times. CDR3 nucleotides: TGTGCCAGCAGTCGTGGACAGCGAGGTTCACCCCTCCACTTT. Its protein is CASSRGQRGSPLHF. V usage is TRBV12-3 or TRBV12-4 and J usage is TRBJ1-6; the D gene is possibly TRBD1 (6 bases). The CDR3 is made up of 14 amino acids. The germline V and J ends were trimmed by 5 bases and 9 bases, with 14 bases remaining between them.

There are many counts of this clonotype. The rearrangement uses TRBV11-2 and TRBJ2-7, with D perhaps matching TRBD1 (7 bases). The CDR3 consists of 12 residues. Trimming left V 10 bases short and J 5 bases short, with 15 bases between. The germline V gene encodes CDR1 SGHAT and CDR2 FQNNGV. Written as DNA, the CDR3 is TGTGCCACACAAGTCAGGGGGGACGAGCAGTACTTC. Protein product: CATQVRGDEQYF.

This clonotype was found many times. DNA of the CDR3: TGTGCCAGTAGTATAGATCGTATGAACACTGAAGCTTTCTTT. This gives the protein CASSIDRMNTEAFF. The V gene is TRBV19, the J gene TRBJ1-1; D gene uncertain. The CDR3 sequence is 14 residues long. Germline V gene lookup returns CDR1 LNHDA and CDR2 SQIVND (reference sequence). The V end lost 0 bases, the J end lost 0 bases, and 5 bases lay between the germline ends.

In this sample, this clonotype turned up a few times. This rearrangement joins TRBV10-3 to TRBJ1-2, with a possible D match to TRBD1 (6 bases). In germline, CDR1 is ENHRY, CDR2 SYGVKD. V gave up 8 bases and J gave up 3 bases, with 10 bases separating them. The CDR3 length is 12 residues. In DNA form, the CDR3 reads TGTGCCATCCAAGGGGGGTACTATGGCTACACCTTC. Translation gives CAIQGGYYGYTF.

The V and J genes are TRBV15 and TRBJ1-2; D not resolved. The CDR3 contains 13 residues. Germline-derived CDR1 and CDR2 are LNHNV and YYDKDF (reference sequence). Trimming took 6 bases from V and 7 from J, leaving 15 bases between them. CDR3 DNA sequence: TGTGCCACCAGACCGGGTCGAGCCTCTGGCTACACCTTC. Its translation: CATRPGRASGYTF.

CDR3 bases: TGTGCCAGCAGCCCAGCTGGGCGCTACGAGCAGTACTTC. Translation: CASSPAGRYEQYF. This chain links TRBV7-6 with TRBJ2-7; D ambiguous. V was trimmed by 5 bases and J by 3 bases, leaving 11 bases between them. This CDR3 has 13 amino acids. Germline CDR1 SGHVS, CDR2 FNYEAQ.